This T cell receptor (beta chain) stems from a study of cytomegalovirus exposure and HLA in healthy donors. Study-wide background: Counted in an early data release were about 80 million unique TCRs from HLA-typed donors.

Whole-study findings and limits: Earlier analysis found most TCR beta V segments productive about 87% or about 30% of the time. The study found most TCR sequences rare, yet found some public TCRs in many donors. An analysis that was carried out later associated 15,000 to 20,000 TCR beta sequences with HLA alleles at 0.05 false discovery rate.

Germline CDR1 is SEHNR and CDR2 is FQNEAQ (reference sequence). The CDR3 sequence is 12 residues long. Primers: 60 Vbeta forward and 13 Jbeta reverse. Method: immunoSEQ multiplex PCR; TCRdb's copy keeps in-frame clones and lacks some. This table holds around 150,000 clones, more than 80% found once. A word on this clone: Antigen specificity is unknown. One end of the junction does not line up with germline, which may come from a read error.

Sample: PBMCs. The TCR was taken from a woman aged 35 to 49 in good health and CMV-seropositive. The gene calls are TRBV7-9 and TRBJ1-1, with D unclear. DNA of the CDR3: TGTTCCAGCAGTCAAATGGAGACTGAAGCTTTCTTT. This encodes CSSSQMETEAFF.